This T cell receptor beta chain emerged from a study of Ad26.COV2.S vaccination and SARS-CoV-2 variants. Background on the study: Once or twice, 56 days apart, Ad26.COV2.S was delivered intramuscularly.

The V gene lost 7 bases and the J gene lost 5 bases, with 18 bases spanning the gap. CDR3 length equals 15 residues. CDR1 and CDR2 from the germline V gene are LNHDA and SQIVND (reference sequence). The method was immunoSEQ multiplex PCR; TCRdb's version includes in-frame clones alone and lacks a portion of them. The data hold about half a million clones, with 80% to 90% observed a single time. Treatment given: roughly 20 received Ad26.COV2.S at low or high dose, single or two shots; roughly five received placebo; per-sample allocation not given. The study sampled participants on day 63 after the first vaccine or placebo injection. Expressing Wuhan-strain SARS-CoV-2 spike, an Ad26 vector served as the vaccine.

The sequences come from peripheral blood, collected in a trial of Ad26.COV2.S vaccine versus placebo. This receptor was obtained from a person between 18 and 65 years old who received the Ad26.COV2.S COVID-19 vaccine or a placebo. The chain is built from TRBV19 and TRBJ1-5; weak D call: TRBD1 (5 bases). The CDR3 protein is CASNLIWGSHQPQHF. The CDR3 DNA follows: TGTGCCAGTAATCTTATATGGGGGTCTCATCAGCCCCAGCATTTT. The whole variable domain, filled in from reference TRBV19 and TRBJ1-5, reads DGGITQSPKYLFRKEGQNVTLSCEQNLNHDAMYWYRQDPGQGLRLIYYSQIVNDFQKGDIAEGYSVSREKKESFPLTVTSAQKNPTAFYLCASNLIWGSHQPQHFGDGTRLSIL.